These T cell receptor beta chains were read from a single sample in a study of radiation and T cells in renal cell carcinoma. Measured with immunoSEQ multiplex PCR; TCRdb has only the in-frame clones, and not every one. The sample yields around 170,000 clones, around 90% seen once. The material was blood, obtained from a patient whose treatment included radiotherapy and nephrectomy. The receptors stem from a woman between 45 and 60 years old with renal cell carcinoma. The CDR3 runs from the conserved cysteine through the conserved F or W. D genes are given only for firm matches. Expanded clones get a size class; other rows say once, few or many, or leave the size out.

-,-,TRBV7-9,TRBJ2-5,CASTPGTTQETQYF,TGTGCCAGCACCCCCGGCACCACACAAGAGACCCAGTACTTC
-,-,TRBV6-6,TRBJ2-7,CASTSPDPPYEQYF,TGTGCCAGCACCTCCCCTGACCCCCCCTACGAGCAGTACTTC
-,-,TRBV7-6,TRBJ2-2,CASSLDYRVGELFF,TGTGCCAGCAGCTTAGATTACAGGGTCGGGGAGCTGTTTTTT
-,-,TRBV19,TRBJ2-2,CASSGTTRTGGGELFF,TGTGCCAGCTCCGGGACCACAAGGACCGGCGGCGGGGAGCTGTTTTTT
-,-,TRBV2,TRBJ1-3,CATGEEIASGNTIYF,TGTGCCACCGGGGAAGAGATCGCGAGTGGAAACACCATATATTTT
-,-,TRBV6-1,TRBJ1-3,CASLGSTGNTIYF,TGTGCCAGCCTAGGGAGTACTGGTAACACCATATATTTT
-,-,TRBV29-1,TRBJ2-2,CSVLVSPGAGELFF,TGCAGCGTTTTGGTGTCCCCGGGGGCCGGGGAGCTGTTTTTT
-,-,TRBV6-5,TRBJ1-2,CASNPGGGLGGYTF,TGTGCCAGCAACCCCGGGGGGGGTTTGGGTGGCTACACCTTC
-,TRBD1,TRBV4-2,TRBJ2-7,CASTPGQGVNEQYF,TGTGCCAGTACGCCGGGACAGGGAGTCAACGAGCAGTACTTC
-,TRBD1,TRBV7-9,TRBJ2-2,CASSRDSNTGELFF,TGTGCCAGCTCCCGGGACAGCAACACCGGGGAGCTGTTTTTT
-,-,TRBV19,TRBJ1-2,CASSTTGVSDYGYTF,TGTGCCAGTAGTACGACCGGGGTTTCGGACTATGGCTACACCTTC
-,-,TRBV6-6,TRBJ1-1,CASSLRPLPTEAFF,TGTGCCAGCAGTTTACGGCCTCTACCCACTGAAGCTTTCTTT
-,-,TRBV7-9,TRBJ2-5,CASSHNRRTQYF,TGTGCCAGCAGTCATAACAGGAGGACCCAGTACTTC
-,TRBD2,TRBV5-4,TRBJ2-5,CASSIEFPAGIETQYF,TGTGCCAGCAGCATCGAATTTCCAGCGGGGATTGAGACCCAGTACTTC
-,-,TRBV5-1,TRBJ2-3,CASSQSTGSGLTDTQYF,TGCGCCAGCAGCCAGTCGACCGGCAGCGGACTCACAGATACGCAGTATTTT
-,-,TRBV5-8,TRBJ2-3,CASSLRLVAADTQYF,TGTGCCAGCAGCCTTCGACTAGTTGCGGCAGATACGCAGTATTTT
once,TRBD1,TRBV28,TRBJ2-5,CASRTGTEDQETQYF,TGTGCCAGCAGGACGGGGACAGAGGATCAAGAGACCCAGTACTTC
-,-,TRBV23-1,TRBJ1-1,CASIVRVGTEAFF,TGCGCCAGCATAGTCAGGGTGGGCACTGAAGCTTTCTTT
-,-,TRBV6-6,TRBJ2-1,CASSYEQFF,TGTGCCAGCTCCTATGAGCAGTTCTTC
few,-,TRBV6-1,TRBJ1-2,CASSEAGGNVYTF,TGTGCCAGCAGTGAAGCTGGCGGTAACGTCTACACCTTC
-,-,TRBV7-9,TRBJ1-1,CASSNGAGTEAFF,TGTGCCAGCAGCAACGGGGCGGGCACTGAAGCTTTCTTT
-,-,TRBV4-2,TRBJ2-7,CASSQDVGTVSSYEQYF,TGTGCCAGCAGCCAAGATGTGGGGACTGTTAGCTCCTACGAGCAGTACTTC
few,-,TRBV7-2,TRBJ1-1,CASSSGSVVNTEAFF,TGTGCCAGCAGCTCAGGGTCGGTAGTGAACACTGAAGCTTTCTTT
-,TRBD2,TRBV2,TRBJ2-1,CASRGLAGSYNEQFF,TGTGCCAGCAGGGGACTAGCGGGTAGCTACAATGAGCAGTTCTTC
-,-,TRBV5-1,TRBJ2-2,CASSVQGRDTGELFF,TGCGCCAGCAGCGTCCAGGGAAGGGACACCGGGGAGCTGTTTTTT
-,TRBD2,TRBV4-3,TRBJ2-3,CASSQAFMGLAGGLDTQYF,TGCGCCAGCAGCCAAGCGTTTATGGGACTAGCGGGGGGTCTGGATACGCAGTATTTT
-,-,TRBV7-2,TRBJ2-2,CASSFYGELFF,TGTGCCAGCAGCTTCTACGGGGAGCTGTTTTTT
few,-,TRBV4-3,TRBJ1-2,CASSQDLGPGGGYTF,TGCGCCAGCAGCCAAGATCTAGGGCCGGGCGGAGGCTACACCTTC
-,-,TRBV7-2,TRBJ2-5,CASSLGGIETQYF,TGTGCCAGCAGCTTAGGGGGTATCGAGACCCAGTACTTC
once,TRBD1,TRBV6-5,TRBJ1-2,CASSLRDRDYGYTF,TGTGCCAGCAGTCTCCGGGACAGGGATTATGGCTACACCTTC
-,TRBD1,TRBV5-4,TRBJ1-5,CASSLGTGGVSNQPQHF,TGTGCCAGCAGCTTGGGGACAGGGGGCGTTAGCAATCAGCCCCAGCATTTT
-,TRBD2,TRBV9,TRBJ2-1,CASSFRAGETYNEQFF,TGTGCCAGCAGCTTCCGAGCGGGGGAAACCTACAATGAGCAGTTCTTC
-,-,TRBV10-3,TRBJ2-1,CAISRTAPSYNEQFF,TGTGCCATCAGTCGAACAGCCCCCTCCTACAATGAGCAGTTCTTC
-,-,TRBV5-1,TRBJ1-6,CASSPRTGSNSPLHF,TGCGCCAGCAGCCCGCGGACGGGATCTAATTCACCCCTCCACTTT
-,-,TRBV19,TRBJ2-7,CASRSGGSYEQYF,TGTGCCAGTAGATCTGGTGGCTCCTACGAGCAGTACTTC
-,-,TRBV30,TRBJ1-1,CAWSVQRGMNTEAFF,TGTGCCTGGAGTGTACAAAGGGGCATGAACACTGAAGCTTTCTTT
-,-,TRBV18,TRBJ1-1,CASGADSYTEAFF,TGTGCCAGCGGGGCCGACAGCTACACTGAAGCTTTCTTT
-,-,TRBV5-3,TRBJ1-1,CARSIRGDTEAFF,TGTGCCAGAAGCATCCGGGGTGATACTGAAGCTTTCTTT
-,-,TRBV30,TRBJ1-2,CAWSVSRHGGYTF,TGTGCCTGGAGTGTATCGAGGCACGGGGGCTACACCTTC
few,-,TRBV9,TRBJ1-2,CASEGHYGYTF,TGTGCCAGCGAAGGGCACTATGGCTACACCTTC
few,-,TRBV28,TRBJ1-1,CASSTLPQIEAFF,TGTGCCAGCAGTACTTTACCTCAGATCGAAGCTTTCTTT
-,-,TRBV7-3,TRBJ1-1,CASSPNRGNTEAFF,TGTGCCAGCAGCCCAAACCGGGGGAACACTGAAGCTTTCTTT
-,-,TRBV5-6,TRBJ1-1,CASSLAWEFTEAFF,TGTGCCAGCAGCTTGGCCTGGGAGTTCACTGAAGCTTTCTTT
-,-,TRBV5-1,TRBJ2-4,CASSLVSGATKNIQYF,TGCGCCAGCAGCTTGGTGTCAGGGGCGACCAAAAACATTCAGTACTTC
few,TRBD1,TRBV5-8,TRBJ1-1,CASSSGQGARTEAFF,TGTGCCAGCAGCTCGGGACAGGGGGCTCGAACTGAAGCTTTCTTT
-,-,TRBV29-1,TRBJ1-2,CSVEDLRLEYGYTF,TGCAGCGTTGAAGATCTCCGCCTTGAATATGGCTACACCTTC
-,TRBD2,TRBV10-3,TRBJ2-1,CAISLTSGEVNEQFF,TGTGCCATCAGTCTTACTAGCGGGGAAGTGAATGAGCAGTTCTTC
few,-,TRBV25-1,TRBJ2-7,CASTPDRSPNEQYF,TGTGCCAGCACCCCGGACCGAAGTCCGAACGAGCAGTACTTC
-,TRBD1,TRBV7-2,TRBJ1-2,CASSSGTGLRGNYGYTF,TGTGCCAGCAGTTCCGGGACAGGGTTAAGGGGGAACTATGGCTACACCTTC
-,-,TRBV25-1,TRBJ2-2,CASSARGAQTGELFF,TGTGCCAGCAGTGCCAGGGGGGCGCAGACCGGGGAGCTGTTTTTT
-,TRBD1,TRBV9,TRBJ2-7,CASSGQGAYEQYF,TGTGCCAGCAGCGGACAGGGGGCGTACGAGCAGTACTTC
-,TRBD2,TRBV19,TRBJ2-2,CASSPSGGANGELFF,TGTGCCAGTAGCCCTAGCGGGGGGGCGAACGGGGAGCTGTTTTTT
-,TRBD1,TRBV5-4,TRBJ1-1,CASSLGKGADTEAFF,TGTGCCAGCAGCTTGGGGAAGGGGGCGGACACTGAAGCTTTCTTT
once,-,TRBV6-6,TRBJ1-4,CASSYSQGYNEKLFF,TGTGCCAGCAGTTACTCTCAAGGCTATAATGAAAAACTGTTTTTT